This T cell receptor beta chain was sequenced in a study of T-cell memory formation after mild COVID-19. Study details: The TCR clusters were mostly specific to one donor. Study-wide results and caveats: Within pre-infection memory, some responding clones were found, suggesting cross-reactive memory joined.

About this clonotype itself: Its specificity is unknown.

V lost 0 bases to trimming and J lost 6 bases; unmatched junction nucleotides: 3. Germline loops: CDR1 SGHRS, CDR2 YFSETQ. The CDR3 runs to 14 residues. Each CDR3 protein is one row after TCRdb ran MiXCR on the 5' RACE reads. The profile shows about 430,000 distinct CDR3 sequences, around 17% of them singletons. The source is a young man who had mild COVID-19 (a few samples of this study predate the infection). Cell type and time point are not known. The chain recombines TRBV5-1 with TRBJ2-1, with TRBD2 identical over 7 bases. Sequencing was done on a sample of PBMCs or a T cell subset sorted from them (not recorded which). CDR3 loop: CASSLGLAFNEQFF. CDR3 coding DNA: TGCGCCAGCAGCTTGGGACTAGCTTTCAATGAGCAGTTCTTC.